These 24 T cell receptor beta chains were sequenced from one sample in a study of T cell repertoires in cytomegalovirus infection (dated by TCRdb to between 2018 and 2021). No antigen is known for these receptors. For sequencing, an Illumina HiSeq 1500 was employed. In-frame beta chains were kept once TCRdb had trimmed the public reads at Q25 with fastp and called clones with MiXCR. Each record represents a unique CDR3 protein, reported with the most common genes and DNA among its rows. The sample contains more than 45,000 distinct CDR3 sequences, around 30% of them found a single time. Around 70% of the sample comes from the top ten. Sequencing was carried out using PBMCs, sequenced either directly or after in vitro stimulation (not recorded which). The origin of the receptors is a human donor in good health (CMV status not recorded). Some clones in this sample may be carry-over from other donors' samples.

The chain carries TRBV23-1 and TRBJ1-5; no reliable D call. TRBV23-1 is treated as an ORF (open reading frame) with a function not yet certain. The V and J ends lost 4 bases and 2 bases respectively, with 15 bases between them. The CDR3 runs to 16 residues. The CDR3, as DNA: TGCGCCAGCAGTCCTGTAGGGCGGGGAGGCAATCAGCCCCAGCATTTT. As protein: CASSPVGRGGNQPQHF.

The CDR3 here is CASSFRGQDTQYF. As DNA, the CDR3 is TGTGCCAGCAGCTTTCGGGGGCAAGATACGCAGTATTTT. This sequence joins TRBV13 and TRBJ2-3, with D perhaps TRBD1 or TRBD2 (6 bases each). V dropped 3 bases and J dropped 5 bases, with 9 bases sitting between them. In germline, CDR1 is PRHDT, CDR2 FYEKMQ (reference sequence). The length of the CDR3 is 13 residues.

This clonotype showed up just a few times. The CDR3 protein is CASSQSGGGDQDQPQHF. The CDR3, as DNA: TGCGCCAGCAGTCAATCAGGGGGGGGGGATCAGGATCAGCCCCAGCATTTT. The chain employs TRBV23-1 and TRBJ1-5; possible D gene TRBD1, 6 bases. TRBV23-1 is an ORF, with its function uncertain. Trimming removed 0 bases from V and 5 bases from J, with 17 bases in between. The CDR3 sequence is 17 residues long.

V is TRBV7-6 and J is TRBJ2-3; D call uncertain. Germline assignment: CDR1 SGHVS and CDR2 FNYEAQ. This CDR3 contains 17 residues. Trimming pared 1 base from V and 2 bases from J, leaving 16 bases between. Here the CDR3 DNA reads TGTGCCAGCAGCTTAGGTCCGGGTCGTCTTTCCACAGATACGCAGTATTTT. The encoded protein is CASSLGPGRLSTDTQYF.

This clonotype was detected only a few times. This rearrangement joins TRBV11-2 to TRBJ2-5, with D perhaps being TRBD1 or TRBD2 (5 bases each). Trimming removed 5 bases from V and 0 bases from J, with 16 bases in between. In germline, CDR1 is SGHAT, CDR2 FQNNGV. This CDR3 is 16 amino acids long. CDR3 loop: CASSPSEMGDQETQYF. DNA of the CDR3: TGTGCCAGCAGCCCTTCTGAGATGGGGGACCAAGAGACCCAGTACTTC.

This chain connects TRBV28 to TRBJ1-2, with TRBD1 matching 9 bases. The CDR3 contains 18 residues. In germline, CDR1 is MDHEN, CDR2 SYDVKM. V lost 2 bases, J lost 8 bases, and 18 bases stayed unmatched. This chain's CDR3 is CASSLPPGQGTLWYGYTF. The CDR3 DNA sequence: TGTGCCAGCAGTTTACCTCCGGGACAGGGCACCCTTTGGTACGGCTACACCTTC.

The table lists this clonotype with a few counts. The chain has TRBV5-1 and TRBJ2-7; 10 bases match TRBD1. Trimming at V came to 7 bases and at J to 2 bases, leaving 6 bases not matched to a gene. The CDR3 is 14 amino acids. Germline loops: CDR1 SGHRS, CDR2 YFSETQ. The CDR3 loop reads CASGSGQGPYEQYF. The CDR3 DNA sequence: TGCGCCAGCGGATCGGGACAGGGGCCCTACGAGCAGTACTTC.

The V and J genes are TRBV7-2 and TRBJ2-7; a weak D match, TRBD1 (5 bases). Deletions cut 5 bases from V and 5 bases from J, with 22 bases between. There are 16 residues in the CDR3. Germline-derived CDR1 and CDR2 are SGHTA and FQGNSA. The CDR3 sequence: CASSMQDNTLFDEQYF. CDR3 DNA sequence: TGTGCCAGCAGCATGCAGGACAACACGTTGTTCGACGAGCAGTACTTC.

The rearrangement joins TRBV10-3 to TRBJ2-5; 7 bases fit TRBD2. J was trimmed by 7 bases and V by 2 bases; bases with no gene match: 7. This CDR3 has 14 amino acids. Germline CDR1 reads ENHRY; CDR2 reads SYGVKD. CDR3 protein: CAISEPGTTGTQYF. The CDR3 nucleotides are TGTGCCATCAGTGAGCCCGGGACTACGGGGACCCAGTACTTC.

This clonotype was observed a handful of times. The rearrangement joins TRBV4-1 to TRBJ2-2; 11 nucleotides agree with TRBD1. V shed 2 bases, J shed 4 bases, and the junction held 6 bases outside the gene matches. This CDR3 contains 17 residues. Germline CDR1 is MGHRA and CDR2 is YSYEKL. The CDR3 coding sequence is TGCGCCAGCAGCCAACGACCCGGGACAGGGGGCACCGGGGAGCTGTTTTTT. It codes for CASSQRPGTGGTGELFF.

A few counts support this clonotype. The genes are TRBV4-1 and TRBJ2-3; perhaps TRBD1 as D (5 bases). Trimming removed 3 bases at V and 0 bases at J, with 16 bases between. The CDR3 runs 17 residues. Germline V gives CDR1 MGHRA, CDR2 YSYEKL. CDR3 nucleotides: TGCGCCAGCAGCCAGCGAAGGGTACAGGCTAGCACAGATACGCAGTATTTT. Translation: CASSQRRVQASTDTQYF.

CDR3: CASRSTGTVYGETQYF. CDR3 DNA sequence: TGTGCCAGCAGGTCAACCGGGACAGTCTATGGAGAGACCCAGTACTTC. The V and J genes are TRBV6-1 and TRBJ2-5; 7 bases are a match to TRBD1. Germline CDR1 and CDR2: MNHNS and SASEGT. Trimming cost V 6 bases and J 4 bases; bases outside gene matches: 14. CDR3 size: 16 residues.

This clonotype appeared a few times. The chain couples TRBV19 to TRBJ2-1; D may be TRBD2 (6 bases). The V gene's germline CDR1 is LNHDA and CDR2 SQIVND (reference sequence). Trimming pared 3 bases from V and 5 bases from J, leaving 8 bases between. This CDR3 comprises 13 residues. As DNA, the CDR3 is TGTGCCAGTAGTATGGAGGGGAACAATGAGCAGTTCTTC. This encodes CASSMEGNNEQFF.

This clonotype has a count of ten or more. The CDR3 protein is CASSLVAEEEQYF. As DNA, the CDR3 is TGTGCCAGCAGCTTAGTCGCAGAGGAAGAGCAGTACTTC. The gene calls are TRBV7-2 and TRBJ2-7; no definite D call. The germline gives CDR1 SGHTA, CDR2 FQGNSA. Trimming took 1 base from V and 7 from J, leaving 11 bases between them. The CDR3 covers 13 residues.

The rearrangement uses TRBV20-1 and TRBJ2-2; 12 bases align to TRBD1. Trimming at V came to 0 bases and at J to 7 bases, leaving 6 bases not matched to a gene. The CDR3 runs 16 residues. Germline CDR1 and CDR2: DFQATT and SNEGSKA (reference sequence). This CDR3 is CSARDHGTGGIGELFF. DNA for the CDR3: TGCAGTGCTAGAGATCATGGGACAGGGGGCATCGGGGAGCTGTTTTTT.

This clonotype was picked up many times. The chain couples TRBV7-2 to TRBJ2-1; D gene uncertain. V lost 3 bases and J lost 7, with 10 bases in between. Germline V lookup: CDR1 SGHTA, CDR2 FQGNSA. CDR3 length equals 13 residues. The CDR3 DNA follows: TGTGCCAGCAGCTTGGCAGCGTGGAATGAGCAGTTCTTC. It yields the protein CASSLAAWNEQFF. The full variable domain, in which reference TRBV7-2 and TRBJ2-1 provide the parts outside the CDR3, is GAGVSQSPSNKVTEKGKDVELRCDPISGHTALYWYRQSLGQGLEFLIYFQGNSAPDKSGLPSDRFSAERTGGSVSTLTIQRTQQEDSAVYLCASSLAAWNEQFFGPGTRLTVL.

This clonotype was counted only a few times. V gene TRBV7-2 combines with J gene TRBJ2-2, with 7 bases aligning to TRBD2. Germline loops: CDR1 SGHTA, CDR2 FQGNSA. The CDR3 covers 15 residues. V lost 2 bases and J lost 5; bases outside the gene matches: 5. The CDR3 sequence is CASSLSPGGTGELFF. In DNA, the CDR3 is TGTGCCAGCAGCTTAAGTCCGGGGGGTACCGGGGAGCTGTTTTTT.

This clonotype was seen at least ten times. The chain couples TRBV7-2 to TRBJ1-6; D might be TRBD1 (5 bases). CDR3 size: 12 residues. V dropped 4 bases and J dropped 10 bases, with 8 bases sitting between them. Germline-derived CDR1 and CDR2 are SGHTA and FQGNSA. The CDR3 reads CASSWWDSPLHF. The CDR3 DNA follows: TGTGCCAGCAGCTGGTGGGACTCACCCCTCCACTTT.

This clonotype is labeled medium-sized. The chain is built from TRBV4-1 and TRBJ1-3, with D hard to call. Per the germline V gene, CDR1 is MGHRA and CDR2 is YSYEKL. V lost 0 bases, J lost 0 bases, and 3 bases lay in between. The CDR3 covers 14 residues. The CDR3 is CASSQEGSGNTIYF. The CDR3, as DNA: TGCGCCAGCAGCCAAGAGGGCTCTGGAAACACCATATATTTT.

The V call is TRBV7-9, the J call TRBJ1-4, with unresolved D. Germline CDR1 SEHNR, CDR2 FQNEAQ (reference sequence). Trimming cost V 6 bases and J 5 bases, with 10 bases left between them. The CDR3 covers 13 residues. CDR3 loop: CASSRQANEKLFF. CDR3 bases: TGTGCCAGCAGTCGGCAAGCGAATGAAAAACTGTTTTTT.

The chain employs TRBV12-3 or TRBV12-4 and TRBJ1-5; D call uncertain. This CDR3 is built from 13 residues. V dropped 3 bases and J dropped 9 bases, with 12 bases sitting between them. The CDR3 sequence is CASSLETIGPQHF. The CDR3 DNA is TGTGCCAGCAGTTTGGAAACTATTGGGCCCCAGCATTTT.

This chain connects TRBV27 to TRBJ2-1; a weak D match, TRBD2 (7 bases). Trimming removed 3 bases at V and 7 bases at J, with 25 bases between. CDR1 and CDR2 (germline): MNHEY, SMNVEV (reference sequence). The CDR3 totals 18 residues. CDR3 bases: TGTGCCAGCAGTTTCGGCGGGCTTGAGGCGGGGGCGGGGAATGAGCAGTTCTTC. Protein sequence: CASSFGGLEAGAGNEQFF.

The chain has TRBV5-5 and TRBJ1-6; the match to TRBD1 covers 7 bases. The CDR3 runs to 15 residues. CDR1 and CDR2 from the germline V gene are SGHKS and YYEKEE (reference sequence). With V trimmed by 0 bases and J by 10 bases, 7 bases remained unmatched. This CDR3 is CASSLGTGGGSPLHF. The CDR3 nucleotides are TGTGCCAGCAGCTTGGGGACAGGAGGAGGATCACCCCTCCACTTT.

This clonotype was counted only a few times. The V gene is TRBV6-1, the J gene TRBJ2-7; no reliable D call. This CDR3 comprises 12 residues. In germline, CDR1 is MNHNS, CDR2 SASEGT. V shed 4 bases and J shed 2 bases, with 6 bases lying between them. The CDR3 DNA reads TGTGCCAGCAGTGCTCAGGCCTACGAGCAGTACTTC. It codes for CASSAQAYEQYF.